The present entry profiles one T cell receptor (beta chain) with its context. This entry is derived from a study of blood T cell repertoires in COVID-19. Study-level information: Whether acute or convalescent, the COVID-19 samples came from the United States, Italy and Spain.

Germline V lookup: CDR1 MNHEY, CDR2 SMNVEV (reference sequence). This CDR3 has 16 residues. V gave up 4 bases and J gave up 7 bases; unmatched junction bases: 12. The assay was immunoSEQ multiplex PCR, and TCRdb's table has in-frame clones only and misses some. Of 25,000 to 35,000 clones in the sample, around 93% were seen once. The rearrangement joins TRBV27 to TRBJ1-2; TRBD1 aligns across 10 bases. Sequenced sample: peripheral blood. The sequence came from a human donor with active COVID-19. The donor label of this sample is uncertain. The CDR3 nucleotides are TGTGCCAGCAGTTATACACGACAGGGGGCATCTAGTGGCTACACCTTC. It is translated as CASSYTRQGASSGYTF.